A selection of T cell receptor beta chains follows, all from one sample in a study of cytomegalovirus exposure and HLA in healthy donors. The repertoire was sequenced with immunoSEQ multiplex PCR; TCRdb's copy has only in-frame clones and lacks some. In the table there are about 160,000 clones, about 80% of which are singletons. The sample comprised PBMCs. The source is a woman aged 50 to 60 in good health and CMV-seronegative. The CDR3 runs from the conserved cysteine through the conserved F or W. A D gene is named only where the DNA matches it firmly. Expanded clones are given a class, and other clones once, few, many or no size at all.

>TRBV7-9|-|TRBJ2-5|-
CASSFTSGETQYF
TGTGCCAGCAGCTTCACATCGGGAGAGACCCAGTACTTC
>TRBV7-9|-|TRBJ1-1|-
CASSFPGTMNTEAFF
TGTGCCAGCAGCTTTCCCGGGACAATGAACACTGAAGCTTTCTTT
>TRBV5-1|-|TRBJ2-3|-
CASSLEPGGTDTQYF
TGCGCCAGCAGCTTGGAGCCAGGGGGCACAGATACGCAGTATTTT
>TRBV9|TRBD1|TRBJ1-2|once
CASSASRGDRGPANYGYTF
TGTGCCAGCAGCGCCTCGAGAGGGGACAGGGGCCCAGCTAACTATGGCTACACCTTC
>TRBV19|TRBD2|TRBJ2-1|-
CASSIGGSTYNEQFF
TGTGCCAGTAGTATTGGCGGGAGCACCTACAATGAGCAGTTCTTC
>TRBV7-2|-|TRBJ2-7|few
CASSLNGLYEQYF
TGTGCCAGCAGCCTAAACGGACTTTACGAGCAGTACTTC
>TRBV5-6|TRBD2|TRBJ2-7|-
CASSPGLAEIYEQYF
TGTGCCAGCAGCCCCGGACTAGCGGAGATCTACGAGCAGTACTTC
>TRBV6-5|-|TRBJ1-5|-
CASSSTGYQPQHF
TGTGCCAGCAGTTCGACGGGGTATCAGCCCCAGCATTTT
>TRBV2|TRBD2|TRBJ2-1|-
CASSEERGVSSYNEQFF
TGTGCCAGCAGTGAAGAGCGGGGGGTAAGCTCCTACAATGAGCAGTTCTTC
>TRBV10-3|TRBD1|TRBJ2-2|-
CAISPGTGVRGANTGELFF
TGTGCCATCAGCCCCGGGACAGGGGTCCGAGGCGCGAACACCGGGGAGCTGTTTTTT
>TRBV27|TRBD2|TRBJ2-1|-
CASTRLAGGGDNEQFF
TGTGCCAGCACTCGACTAGCGGGGGGGGGAGACAATGAGCAGTTCTTC
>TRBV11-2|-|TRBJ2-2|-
CASSLDFPENTGELFF
TGTGCCAGCAGCTTAGATTTCCCAGAGAACACCGGGGAGCTGTTTTTT
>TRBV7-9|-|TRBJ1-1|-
CASSSQGGETEAFF
TGTGCCAGCAGCTCGCAGGGAGGTGAGACTGAAGCTTTCTTT
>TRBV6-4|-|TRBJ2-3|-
CASSKNQYPDTQYF
TGTGCCAGCAGCAAAAATCAGTACCCAGATACGCAGTATTTT
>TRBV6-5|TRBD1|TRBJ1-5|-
CASSPPPTGHQPQHF
TGTGCCAGCAGTCCCCCCCCGACAGGGCATCAGCCCCAGCATTTT
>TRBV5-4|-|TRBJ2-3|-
CASSLRRGGYGDTQYF
TGTGCCAGCAGCTTGAGAAGGGGGGGCTATGGAGATACGCAGTATTTT
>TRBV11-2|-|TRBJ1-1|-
CASSSRGAFF
TGTGCCAGCAGCTCCCGAGGAGCTTTCTTT
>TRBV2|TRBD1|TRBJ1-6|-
CASRGDRTNSPLHF
TGTGCCAGCAGGGGGGACAGGACGAATTCACCCCTCCACTTT
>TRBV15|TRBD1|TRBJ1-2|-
CATSREIPGQGGPNYGYTF
TGTGCCACCAGCAGAGAGATACCGGGACAGGGTGGACCCAACTATGGCTACACCTTC
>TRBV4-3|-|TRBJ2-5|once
CASSPETGYQETQYF
TGCGCCAGCAGCCCTGAGACGGGGTACCAAGAGACCCAGTACTTC
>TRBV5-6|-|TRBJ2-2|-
CASSLVGTPRTGELFF
TGTGCCAGCAGCTTGGTAGGGACTCCCCGCACCGGGGAGCTGTTTTTT
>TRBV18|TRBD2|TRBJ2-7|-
CASSPASGGYEQYF
TGTGCCAGCTCACCGGCTTCGGGAGGCTACGAGCAGTACTTC
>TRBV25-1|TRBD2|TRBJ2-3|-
CASSSRAGGDTQYF
TGTGCCAGCAGTAGTCGCGCGGGGGGGGATACGCAGTATTTT
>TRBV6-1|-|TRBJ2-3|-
CASKGPATDTQYF
TGTGCCAGCAAGGGGCCGGCGACAGATACGCAGTATTTT
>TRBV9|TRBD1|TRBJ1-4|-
CASSRAGGDEKLFF
TGTGCCAGCAGTCGGGCAGGGGGCGATGAAAAACTGTTTTTT
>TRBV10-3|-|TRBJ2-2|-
CAIRAGRGQTNTGELFF
TGTGCCATCAGGGCCGGGAGGGGGCAAACGAACACCGGGGAGCTGTTTTTT
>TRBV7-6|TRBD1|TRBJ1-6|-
CASSLGVGTANSPLHF
TGTGCCAGCAGCTTAGGGGTTGGGACAGCTAATTCACCCCTCCACTTT
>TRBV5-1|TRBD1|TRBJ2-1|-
CASRLGGGNEQFF
TGCGCCAGCCGCTTAGGGGGCGGGAATGAGCAGTTCTTC
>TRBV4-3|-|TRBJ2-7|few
CASSQYSGDLAYEQYF
TGCGCCAGCAGCCAATATTCCGGGGACTTAGCCTACGAGCAGTACTTC
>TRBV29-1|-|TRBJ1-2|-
CSVEEGIGYGYTF
TGCAGCGTTGAGGAGGGGATCGGGTATGGCTACACCTTC
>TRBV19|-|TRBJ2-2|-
CASDPRGRRRTGELFF
TGTGCCAGTGATCCCCGGGGGAGGCGAAGGACCGGGGAGCTGTTTTTT
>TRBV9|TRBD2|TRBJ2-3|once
CASSPGWARESNTQYF
TGTGCCAGCAGCCCAGGGTGGGCGCGGGAGTCAAATACGCAGTATTTT
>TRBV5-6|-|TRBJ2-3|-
CASSLGPELGDTQYF
TGTGCCAGCAGCTTGGGACCCGAGCTCGGGGATACGCAGTATTTT
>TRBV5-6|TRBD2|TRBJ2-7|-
CASSKLPGTSGIYEQYF
TGTGCCAGCAGCAAGCTCCCCGGGACTAGCGGTATCTACGAGCAGTACTTC
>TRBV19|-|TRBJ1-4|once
CASSHIRWSEKLFF
TGTGCCAGTAGTCACATTCGGTGGAGTGAAAAACTGTTTTTT
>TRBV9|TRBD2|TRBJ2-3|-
CASSGGGDTDTQYF
TGTGCCAGCAGCGGTGGGGGGGACACAGATACGCAGTATTTT
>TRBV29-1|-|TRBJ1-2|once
CSVEGWGTGYTF
TGCAGCGTTGAAGGGTGGGGGACAGGCTACACCTTC
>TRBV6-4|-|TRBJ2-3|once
CASSHLAGAPEDTQYF
TGTGCCAGCAGTCACCTCGCAGGGGCCCCGGAGGATACGCAGTATTTT
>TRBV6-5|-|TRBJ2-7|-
CASSSLRNRATYEQYF
TGTGCCAGCAGTTCTCTACGGAACAGGGCAACCTACGAGCAGTACTTC
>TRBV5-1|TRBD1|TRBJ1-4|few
CASSALQGAGEKLFF
TGCGCCAGCAGCGCCCTCCAGGGGGCAGGTGAAAAACTGTTTTTT